The 12 T cell receptor beta chains presented below share a single source sample, sequenced in a study of Graves' ophthalmopathy and Graves' hyperthyroidism. Amplified material comprised TCR beta CDR3 regions derived from RNA transcripts. An initial RT-PCR round employing HTBI primers preceded a second-round multiplex PCR. TCRdb redid the calling of the multiplex PCR reads with MiXCR, one entry per CDR3 protein. Here the sample spans about 660,000 distinct CDR3 sequences, roughly 39% being singletons. Sequenced sample: peripheral blood. These receptors were taken from an adult man with Graves' ophthalmopathy.

In its sample, this clonotype was seen many times. V usage is TRBV6-2 or TRBV6-3 and J usage is TRBJ1-6, with D maybe TRBD1 (5 bases). V lost 5 bases and J 8 bases, leaving 13 bases between the germline ends. The CDR3 extends over 14 amino acids. Germline V CDR1 and CDR2: MNHEY, SVGEGT. CDR3 bases: TGTGCCAGCAGTCAGCTTAGGGGTGATTCACCCCTCCACTTT. Amino acids: CASSQLRGDSPLHF.

A few counts support this clonotype. V usage is TRBV19 and J usage is TRBJ2-7, with 7 bases fitting TRBD1. The V gene end was trimmed by 10 bases and the J gene end by 4 bases; junction bases not matched to a gene: 10. Germline V lookup: CDR1 LNHDA, CDR2 SQIVND (reference sequence). This CDR3 has 13 amino acids. CDR3 sequence: CATASGTAYEQYF. CDR3 sequence (DNA): TGTGCCACTGCTTCCGGGACAGCTTACGAGCAGTACTTC.

This clonotype was counted at least ten times. This chain links TRBV5-1 with TRBJ2-5; 8 nucleotides match TRBD1. CDR3 length: 16 residues. V shed 0 bases, J shed 0 bases, and the junction held 4 bases outside the gene matches. Looked up from germline, CDR1 is SGHRS and CDR2 is YFSETQ. This chain's CDR3 is CASSLEVQGDQETQYF. CDR3 nucleotides: TGCGCCAGCAGCTTGGAGGTACAGGGGGACCAAGAGACCCAGTACTTC.

This clonotype was seen a handful of times. The chain carries TRBV4-3 and TRBJ2-7; unclear D gene. Germline CDR1 is LGHNA and CDR2 is YSLEER. Trimming left V 0 bases short and J 3 bases short, with 9 bases between. This CDR3 spans 14 amino acids. The chain's CDR3 is CASSQDWPNYEQYF. CDR3 in DNA: TGCGCCAGCAGCCAAGATTGGCCAAACTACGAGCAGTACTTC.

The chain recombines TRBV29-1 with TRBJ1-3; D is ambiguous. With 3 bases removed from V and 7 bases from J, the gap between germline ends came to 16 bases. The CDR3 spans 14 residues. Germline V CDR1 and CDR2: SQVTM, ANQGSEA. The CDR3 bases are TGCAGCGTTGATACGCGCAGGCGAATGAACACCATATATTTT. As protein: CSVDTRRRMNTIYF.

In its sample, this clonotype was seen many times. The chain is built from TRBV5-1 and TRBJ2-7; D is perhaps TRBD1 (5 bases). CDR1 and CDR2 (germline): SGHRS, YFSETQ. V shed 0 bases and J shed 6 bases, with 13 bases lying between them. The CDR3 runs to 14 residues. CDR3 sequence: CASSLAQAVGEQYF. The CDR3, as DNA: TGCGCCAGCAGCTTGGCACAGGCGGTCGGCGAGCAGTACTTC.

The V and J genes are TRBV29-1 and TRBJ1-1; 12 bases fit TRBD1. After removal of 3 bases from V and 5 bases from J, the junction contained 10 bases not matched to a gene. Germline V gene data show CDR1 as SQVTM and CDR2 as ANQGSEA. The CDR3 is 16 residues long. The CDR3 protein is CSVDYGTGGLSTEAFF. The CDR3 DNA follows: TGCAGCGTTGACTATGGGACAGGGGGCCTGTCGACTGAAGCTTTCTTT.

This clonotype was recorded many times. The chain links TRBV29-1 to TRBJ1-2; the D is unclear. The CDR3 sequence is 14 residues long. Per the germline V gene, CDR1 is SQVTM and CDR2 is ANQGSEA. V lost 6 bases to trimming and J lost 0 bases, with 14 bases between them. This CDR3 is CSVDSDGPNYGYTF. As DNA, the CDR3 is TGCAGCGTAGATTCTGACGGACCTAACTATGGCTACACCTTC.

The V gene is TRBV10-3, the J gene TRBJ1-5; D is perhaps TRBD1 (6 bases). CDR1 and CDR2 (germline): ENHRY, SYGVKD. The CDR3 runs 14 residues. V dropped 6 bases and J dropped 8 bases, with 17 bases sitting between them. CDR3 DNA: TGTGCCATCAGCCGACAGGATCCGGGGGAGCCCCAGCATTTT. This translates into CAISRQDPGEPQHF.

The chain links TRBV29-1 to TRBJ2-5; D may match TRBD1 or TRBD2 (5 bases each). This CDR3 contains 12 residues. Germline V gene sequence: CDR1 SQVTM, CDR2 ANQGSEA. With 7 bases removed from V and 2 bases from J, the gap between germline ends came to 11 bases. The CDR3 coding sequence is TGCAGCGGTGGGGGTTCACAAGAGACCCAGTACTTC. Encoded protein: CSGGGSQETQYF.

This clonotype was observed at least ten times. The V gene is TRBV13, the J gene TRBJ2-7; TRBD1 is a possible D gene (6 bases). The CDR3 contains 14 residues. The germline CDR1 and CDR2 sequences are PRHDT and FYEKMQ (reference sequence). The V end lost 5 bases, the J end lost 7 bases, and 18 bases lay between the germline ends. CDR3 loop: CASSPPGAVGEQYF. The CDR3 nucleotides read TGTGCCAGCAGCCCGCCAGGGGCGGTGGGAGAGCAGTACTTC.

The chain employs TRBV29-1 and TRBJ2-2; 11 nucleotides match TRBD2. Unmatched junction bases numbered 9, after V lost 8 bases and J lost 7 bases. This CDR3 has 14 amino acids. Germline V CDR1 and CDR2: SQVTM, ANQGSEA. The CDR3, as DNA: TGCAGCTCCTTAGCGGGGGGGCCTATCGGGGAGCTGTTTTTT. Protein: CSSLAGGPIGELFF.